The clone carrying this TCR beta chain was counted only a few times. The data stem from a study of cytomegalovirus exposure and HLA in healthy donors. The CDR3 runs 15 residues. Per germline, CDR1 SGHRS and CDR2 YFSETQ. PCR amplification relied on 60 Vbeta primers (plus 13 Jbeta primers). Only in-frame clones appear in the TCRdb table, and some are missing; sequencing was by immunoSEQ multiplex PCR. The repertoire consists of about 120,000 clones, with around 76% occurring once and the leading ten covering 12%. The sample consisted of PBMCs. This TCR was recovered from a woman between 40 and 55 years old in good health and CMV-seropositive. The chain employs TRBV5-1 and TRBJ2-5; a possible D gene is TRBD1 (6 bases). With the DNA end fitting TRBJ2-7 better, the J assignment may be wrong. CDR3 sequence reads: CASSLSTGKSHEQYF. In DNA, the CDR3 is TGCGCCAGCAGCTTGTCTACAGGGAAGTCTCACGAGCAGTACTTC.